This entry describes one TCR beta chain. Data came from immunoSEQ multiplex PCR; TCRdb stores just in-frame clones and leaves some out. The sample lists about 61,000 clones, 93% occurring once. The sample originates from a study of T cell changes during pregnancy in multiple sclerosis. Germline-derived CDR1 and CDR2 are LNHDA and SQIVND (reference sequence). There are 15 residues in the CDR3. J lost 1 base, V lost 5 bases, and 6 bases had no gene match. The rearrangement joins TRBV19 to TRBJ1-1; 8 bases are a match to TRBD1. The source is a female donor with multiple sclerosis, enrolled in a pregnancy study. The specimen was CD8+ T cells from peripheral blood mononuclear cells, collected in the third trimester of pregnancy. In DNA form, the CDR3 reads TGTGCCAGTAGTCCCACCGGGACAGGGAACACTGAAGCTTTCTTT. It encodes CASSPTGTGNTEAFF.